This entry concerns a single TCR beta chain. Antigen: not known. The junction does not match germline at one end; this may be a read error. At sampling all donors were nominally healthy, likely with unrecorded immune exposures. This sample is drawn from a study of cytomegalovirus exposure and HLA in healthy donors. General observations from the study: Previously analyzed data showed that most TCR beta V segments were productive at a frequency of about 87% or about 30%. Reports showed the classifier diagnosing cytomegalovirus status with high specificity and sensitivity.

CDR1 is PRHDT, CDR2 FYEKMQ, per germline (reference sequence). CDR3 length equals 13 residues. PCR involved 60 Vbeta and 13 Jbeta primers. Data came from immunoSEQ multiplex PCR; TCRdb stores just in-frame clones and leaves some out. The repertoire has 77,000 or so clones, 78% of them found once; the top ten carry roughly 1.7%. The sequence came from a man aged 35 to 55 in good health and CMV-seronegative. Material: PBMCs. The chain couples TRBV13 to TRBJ1-1; the match to TRBD1 covers 10 bases. The CDR3 sequence: CASSYDRGPEAFF. Here the CDR3 DNA reads TGTGCCAGCAGCTACGACAGGGGGCCTGAGGCTTTCTTT.